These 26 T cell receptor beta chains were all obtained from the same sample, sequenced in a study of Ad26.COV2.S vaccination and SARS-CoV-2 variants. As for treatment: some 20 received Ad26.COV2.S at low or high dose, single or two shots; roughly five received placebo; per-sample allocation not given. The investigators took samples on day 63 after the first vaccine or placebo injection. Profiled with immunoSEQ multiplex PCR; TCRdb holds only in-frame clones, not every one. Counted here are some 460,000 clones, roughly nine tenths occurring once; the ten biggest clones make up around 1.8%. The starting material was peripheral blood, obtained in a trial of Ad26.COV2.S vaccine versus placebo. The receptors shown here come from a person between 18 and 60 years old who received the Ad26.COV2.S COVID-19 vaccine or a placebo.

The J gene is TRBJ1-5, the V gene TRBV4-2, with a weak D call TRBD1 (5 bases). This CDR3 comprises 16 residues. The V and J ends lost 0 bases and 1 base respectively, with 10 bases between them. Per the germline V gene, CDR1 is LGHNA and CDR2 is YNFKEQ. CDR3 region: CASSQDLRGSNQPQHF. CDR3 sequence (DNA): TGTGCCAGCAGCCAAGATTTGAGGGGCAGCAATCAGCCCCAGCATTTT.

CDR3 loop: CASSLNGQDRFFGYTF. CDR3 DNA: TGTGCCAGCAGCTTGAATGGACAGGACCGATTTTTTGGCTACACCTTC. The rearrangement joins TRBV7-2 to TRBJ1-2, with 7 positions matching TRBD1. V lost 3 bases and J lost 7; bases outside the gene matches: 14. In germline, CDR1 is SGHTA, CDR2 FQGNSA. The CDR3 spans 16 residues.

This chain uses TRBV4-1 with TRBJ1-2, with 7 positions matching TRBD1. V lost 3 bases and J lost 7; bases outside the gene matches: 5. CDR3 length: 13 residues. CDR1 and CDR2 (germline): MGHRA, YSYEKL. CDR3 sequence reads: CASSHPGGSGYTF. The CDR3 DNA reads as TGCGCCAGCAGCCACCCAGGGGGGTCTGGCTACACCTTC.

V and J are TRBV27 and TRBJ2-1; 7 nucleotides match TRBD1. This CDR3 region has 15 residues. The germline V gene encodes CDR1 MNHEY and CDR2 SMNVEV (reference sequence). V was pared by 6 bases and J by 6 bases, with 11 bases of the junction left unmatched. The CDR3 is CASSQTGSGFNEQFF. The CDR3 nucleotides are TGTGCCAGCAGCCAGACAGGGAGCGGATTCAATGAGCAGTTCTTC.

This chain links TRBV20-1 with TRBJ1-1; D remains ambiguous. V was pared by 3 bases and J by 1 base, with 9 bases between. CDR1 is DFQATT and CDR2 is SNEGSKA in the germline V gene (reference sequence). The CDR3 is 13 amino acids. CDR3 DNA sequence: TGCAGTGCTAGTCGGCCTACGAACACTGAAGCTTTCTTT. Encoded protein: CSASRPTNTEAFF.

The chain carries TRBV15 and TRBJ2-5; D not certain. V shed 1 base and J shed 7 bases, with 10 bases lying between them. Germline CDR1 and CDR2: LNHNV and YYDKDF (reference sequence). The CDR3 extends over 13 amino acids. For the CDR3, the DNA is TGTGCCACCAGCAGAGCTGGGTTGGCGACCCAGTACTTC. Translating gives CATSRAGLATQYF.

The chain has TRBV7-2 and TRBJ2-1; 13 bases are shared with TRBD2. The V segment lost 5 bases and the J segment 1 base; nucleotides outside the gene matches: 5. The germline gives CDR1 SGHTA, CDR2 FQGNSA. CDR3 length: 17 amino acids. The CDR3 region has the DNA TGTGCCAGCAGCAAAAGACTAGCGGGGGGATCCTACAATGAGCAGTTCTTC. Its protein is CASSKRLAGGSYNEQFF. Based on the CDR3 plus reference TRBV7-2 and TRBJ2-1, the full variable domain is GAGVSQSPSNKVTEKGKDVELRCDPISGHTALYWYRQSLGQGLEFLIYFQGNSAPDKSGLPSDRFSAERTGGSVSTLTIQRTQQEDSAVYLCASSKRLAGGSYNEQFFGPGTRLTVL.

The CDR3 loop reads CASSYLLGSEQYF. The CDR3 region has the DNA TGTGCCAGCAGTTACTTACTGGGCTCCGAGCAGTACTTC. J is TRBJ2-7 and V is TRBV6-5; no firm D call. The CDR3 is made up of 13 amino acids. Trimming shortened V by 1 base and J by 6 bases, and 10 bases separated the two germline ends. Germline lookup yields CDR1 MNHEY and CDR2 SVGAGI.

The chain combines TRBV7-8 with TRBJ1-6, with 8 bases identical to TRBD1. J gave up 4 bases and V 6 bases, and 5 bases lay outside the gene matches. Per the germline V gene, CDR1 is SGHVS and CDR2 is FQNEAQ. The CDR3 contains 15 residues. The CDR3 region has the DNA TGTGCCAGCAGGGGCACAGGGGGGTATAATTCACCCCTCCACTTT. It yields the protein CASRGTGGYNSPLHF.

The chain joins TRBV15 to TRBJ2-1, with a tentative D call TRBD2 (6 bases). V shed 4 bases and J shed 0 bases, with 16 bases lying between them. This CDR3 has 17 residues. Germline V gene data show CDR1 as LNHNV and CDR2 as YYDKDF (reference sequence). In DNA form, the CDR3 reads TGTGCCACCAGCACCCGGATGGGACTGAGCTCCTACAATGAGCAGTTCTTC. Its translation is CATSTRMGLSSYNEQFF.

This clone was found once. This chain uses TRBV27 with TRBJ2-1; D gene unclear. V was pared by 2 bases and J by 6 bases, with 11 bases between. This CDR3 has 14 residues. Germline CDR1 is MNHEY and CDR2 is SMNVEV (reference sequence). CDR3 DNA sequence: TGTGCCAGCAGTTTAAGCCGGGCGCGCAATGAGCAGTTCTTC. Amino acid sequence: CASSLSRARNEQFF.

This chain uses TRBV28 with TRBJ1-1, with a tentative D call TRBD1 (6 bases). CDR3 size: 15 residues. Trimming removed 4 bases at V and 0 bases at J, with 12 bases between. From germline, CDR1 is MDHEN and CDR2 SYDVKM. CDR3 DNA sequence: TGTGCCAGCAGTTCCCAGGACAGCATGAACACTGAAGCTTTCTTT. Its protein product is CASSSQDSMNTEAFF.

The CDR3 DNA follows: TGTGCCAGCAGCTTAGGTGGTCCTAGCACAGATACGCAGTATTTT. The encoded protein is CASSLGGPSTDTQYF. The V call is TRBV7-2, the J call TRBJ2-3; D call uncertain. The CDR3 extends over 15 amino acids. The V gene lost 1 base and the J gene lost 0 bases, with 8 bases spanning the gap. Per germline, CDR1 SGHTA and CDR2 FQGNSA.

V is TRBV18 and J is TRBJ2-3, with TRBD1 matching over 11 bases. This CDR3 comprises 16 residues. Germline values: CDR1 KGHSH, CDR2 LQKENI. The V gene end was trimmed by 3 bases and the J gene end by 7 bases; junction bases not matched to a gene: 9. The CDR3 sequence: CASSPRGQGETNTQYF. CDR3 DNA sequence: TGTGCCAGCTCACCTAGGGGACAGGGGGAGACAAATACGCAGTATTTT.

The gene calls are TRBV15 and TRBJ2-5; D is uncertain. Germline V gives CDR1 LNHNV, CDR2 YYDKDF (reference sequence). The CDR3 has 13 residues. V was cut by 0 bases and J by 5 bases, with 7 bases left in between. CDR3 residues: CATSRDGRETQYF. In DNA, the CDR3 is TGTGCCACCAGCAGAGACGGGCGTGAGACCCAGTACTTC.

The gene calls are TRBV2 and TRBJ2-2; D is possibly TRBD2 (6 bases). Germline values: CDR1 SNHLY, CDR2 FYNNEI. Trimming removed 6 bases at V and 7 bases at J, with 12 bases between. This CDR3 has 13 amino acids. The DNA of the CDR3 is TGTGCCAGCAGACGGGACTTATACGGGGAGCTGTTTTTT. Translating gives CASRRDLYGELFF.

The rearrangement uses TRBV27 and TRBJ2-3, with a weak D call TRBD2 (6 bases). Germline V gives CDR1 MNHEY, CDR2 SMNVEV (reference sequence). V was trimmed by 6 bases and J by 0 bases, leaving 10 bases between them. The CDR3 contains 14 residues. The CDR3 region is CASRNRGSTDTQYF. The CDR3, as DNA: TGTGCCAGCAGGAATCGGGGGAGCACAGATACGCAGTATTTT.

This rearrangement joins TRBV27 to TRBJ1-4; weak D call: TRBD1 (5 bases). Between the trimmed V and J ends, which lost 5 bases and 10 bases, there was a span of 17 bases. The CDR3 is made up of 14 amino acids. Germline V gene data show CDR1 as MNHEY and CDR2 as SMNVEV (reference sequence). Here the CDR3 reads CASSHRGLRGKLFF. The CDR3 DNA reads TGTGCCAGCAGTCATCGGGGGTTACGTGGAAAACTGTTTTTT.

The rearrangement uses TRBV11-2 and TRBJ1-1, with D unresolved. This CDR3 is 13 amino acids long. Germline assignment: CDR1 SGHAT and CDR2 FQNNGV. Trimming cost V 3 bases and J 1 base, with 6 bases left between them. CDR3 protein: CASSLEPNTEAFF. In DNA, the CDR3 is TGTGCCAGCAGCTTGGAGCCGAACACTGAAGCTTTCTTT.

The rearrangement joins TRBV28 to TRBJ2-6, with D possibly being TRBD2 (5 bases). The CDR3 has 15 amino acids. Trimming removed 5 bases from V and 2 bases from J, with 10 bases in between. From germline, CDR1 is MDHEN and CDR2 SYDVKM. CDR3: CASSTPGAGANVLTF. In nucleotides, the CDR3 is TGTGCCAGCAGTACCCCCGGGGCTGGGGCCAACGTCCTGACTTTC.

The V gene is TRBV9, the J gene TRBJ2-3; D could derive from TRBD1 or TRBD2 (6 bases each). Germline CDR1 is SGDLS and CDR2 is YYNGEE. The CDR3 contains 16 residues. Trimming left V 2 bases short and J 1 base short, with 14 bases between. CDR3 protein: CASSVLGGLGTDTQYF. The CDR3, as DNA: TGTGCCAGCAGCGTTTTAGGGGGGTTAGGCACAGATACGCAGTATTTT.

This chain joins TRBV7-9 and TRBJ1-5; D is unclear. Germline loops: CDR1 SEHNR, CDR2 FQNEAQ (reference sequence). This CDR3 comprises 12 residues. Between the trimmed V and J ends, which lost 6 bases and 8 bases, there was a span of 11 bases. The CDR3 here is CASSLGREPQHF. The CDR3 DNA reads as TGTGCCAGCAGTCTCGGACGGGAGCCCCAGCATTTT.

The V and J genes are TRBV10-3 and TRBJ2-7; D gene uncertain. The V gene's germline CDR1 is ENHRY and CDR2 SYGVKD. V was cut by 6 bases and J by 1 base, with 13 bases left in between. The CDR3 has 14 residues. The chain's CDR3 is CAIRVGPPSYEQYF. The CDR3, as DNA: TGTGCCATCAGGGTCGGTCCCCCGTCCTACGAGCAGTACTTC.

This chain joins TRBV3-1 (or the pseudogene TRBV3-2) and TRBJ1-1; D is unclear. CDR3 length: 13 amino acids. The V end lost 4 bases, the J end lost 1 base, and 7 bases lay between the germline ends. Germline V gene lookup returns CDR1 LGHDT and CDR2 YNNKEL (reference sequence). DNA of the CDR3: TGTGCCAGCAGCCGCACCGGGAACACTGAAGCTTTCTTT. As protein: CASSRTGNTEAFF.

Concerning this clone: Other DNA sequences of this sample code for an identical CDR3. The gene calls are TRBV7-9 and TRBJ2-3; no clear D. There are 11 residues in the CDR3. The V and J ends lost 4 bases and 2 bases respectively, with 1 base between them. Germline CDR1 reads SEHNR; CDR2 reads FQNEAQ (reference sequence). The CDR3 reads CASSSTDTQYF. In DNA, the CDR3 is TGTGCCAGCAGCTCCACAGATACGCAGTATTTT.

The CDR3 protein is CASSPKQGSGDNEQFF. The CDR3 DNA sequence: TGTGCCAGCAGCCCAAAACAGGGGTCGGGCGACAATGAGCAGTTCTTC. The chain uses TRBV5-4 and TRBJ2-1; the match to TRBD1 covers 7 bases. V was clipped by 4 bases and J by 5 bases; unmatched bases: 12. CDR1 is SGHNT and CDR2 is YYREEE in the germline V gene (reference sequence). The CDR3 runs to 16 residues.